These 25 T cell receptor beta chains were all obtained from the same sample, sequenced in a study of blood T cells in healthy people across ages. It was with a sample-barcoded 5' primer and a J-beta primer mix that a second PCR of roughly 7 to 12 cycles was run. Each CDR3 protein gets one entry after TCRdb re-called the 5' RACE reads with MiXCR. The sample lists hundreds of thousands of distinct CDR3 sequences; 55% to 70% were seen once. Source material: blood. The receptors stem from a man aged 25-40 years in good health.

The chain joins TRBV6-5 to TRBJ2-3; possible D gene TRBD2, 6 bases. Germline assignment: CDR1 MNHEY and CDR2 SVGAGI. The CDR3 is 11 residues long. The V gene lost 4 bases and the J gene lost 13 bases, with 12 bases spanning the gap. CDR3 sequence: CASSSSGAEYF. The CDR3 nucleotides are TGTGCCAGCAGTTCCTCGGGAGCTGAGTATTTT.

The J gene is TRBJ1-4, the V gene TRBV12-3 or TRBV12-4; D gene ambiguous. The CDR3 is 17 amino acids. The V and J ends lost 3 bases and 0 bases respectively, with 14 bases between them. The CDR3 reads CASSFLANSATNEKLFF. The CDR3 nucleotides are TGTGCCAGCAGTTTTCTGGCGAACAGTGCAACTAATGAAAAACTGTTTTTT.

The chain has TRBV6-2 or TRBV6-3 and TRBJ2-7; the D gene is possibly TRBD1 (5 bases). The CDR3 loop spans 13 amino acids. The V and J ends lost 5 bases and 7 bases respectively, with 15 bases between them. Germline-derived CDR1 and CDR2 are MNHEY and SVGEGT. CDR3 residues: CASSPGFNYEQYF. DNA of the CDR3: TGTGCCAGCAGTCCAGGGTTTAACTATGAGCAGTACTTC.

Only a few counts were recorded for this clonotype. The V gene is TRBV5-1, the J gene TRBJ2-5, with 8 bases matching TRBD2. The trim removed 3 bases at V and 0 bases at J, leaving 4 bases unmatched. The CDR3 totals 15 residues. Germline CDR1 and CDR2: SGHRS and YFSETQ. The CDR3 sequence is CASSSIAGNQETQYF. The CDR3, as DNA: TGCGCCAGCAGCTCCATAGCGGGGAACCAAGAGACCCAGTACTTC.

The CDR3 nucleotides read TGTGCCAGCAAGAGTCCCAGTCGGGGGGATGAGCAGTTCTTC. Amino acids: CASKSPSRGDEQFF. The V and J genes are TRBV7-9 and TRBJ2-1, with 7 bases aligning to TRBD2. The germline V gene encodes CDR1 SEHNR and CDR2 FQNEAQ (reference sequence). With V trimmed by 7 bases and J by 8 bases, 11 bases remained unmatched. This CDR3 has 14 amino acids.

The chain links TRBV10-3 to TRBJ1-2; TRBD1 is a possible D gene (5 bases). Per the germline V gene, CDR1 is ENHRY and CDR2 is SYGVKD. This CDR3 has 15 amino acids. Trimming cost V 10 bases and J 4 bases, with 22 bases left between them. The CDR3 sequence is CATWEGANGGYGYTF. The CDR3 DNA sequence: TGTGCCACCTGGGAAGGGGCCAACGGGGGCTATGGCTACACCTTC.

CDR3 sequence (DNA): TGTGCCAGCAGGATAGCGGGAGGGCCAAATGAGCAGTTCTTC. It specifies CASRIAGGPNEQFF. The genes are TRBV27 and TRBJ2-1, with TRBD2 matching 11 bases. Germline loops: CDR1 MNHEY, CDR2 SMNVEV (reference sequence). The junction had 5 bases not matched to a gene; V was cut back by 6 bases and J by 7 bases. The CDR3 runs 14 residues.

The CDR3 sequence: CASSFVAGGKETQYF. CDR3 in DNA: TGTGCCAGCAGCTTCGTAGCGGGAGGGAAAGAGACCCAGTACTTC. This rearrangement joins TRBV7-2 to TRBJ2-5; 11 nucleotides align to TRBD2. J lost 3 bases, V lost 3 bases, and 3 bases had no gene match. The germline V gene encodes CDR1 SGHTA and CDR2 FQGNSA. The length of the CDR3 is 15 residues.

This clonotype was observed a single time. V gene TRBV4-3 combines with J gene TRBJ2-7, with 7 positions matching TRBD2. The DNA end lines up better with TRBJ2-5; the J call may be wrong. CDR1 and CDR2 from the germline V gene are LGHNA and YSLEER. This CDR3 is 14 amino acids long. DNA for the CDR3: TGCGCCAGCAGCCAAGAGGCGGGGGAAGGGACCCAGTACTTC. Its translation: CASSQEAGEGTQYF.

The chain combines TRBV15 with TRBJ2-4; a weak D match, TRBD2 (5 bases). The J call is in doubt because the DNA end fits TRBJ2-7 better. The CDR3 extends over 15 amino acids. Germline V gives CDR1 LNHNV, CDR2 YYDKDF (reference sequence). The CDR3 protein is CATSRVRVEVREQYF. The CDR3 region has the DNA TGTGCCACCAGCAGAGTTAGGGTGGAGGTTCGCGAGCAGTACTTC.

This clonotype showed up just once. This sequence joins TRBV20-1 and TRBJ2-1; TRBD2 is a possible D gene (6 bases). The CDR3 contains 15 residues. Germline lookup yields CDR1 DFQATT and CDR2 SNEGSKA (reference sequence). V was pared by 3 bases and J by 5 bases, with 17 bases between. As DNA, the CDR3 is TGCAGTGCTAGTTCGGGGACGGGACTTAACAATGAGCAGTTCTTC. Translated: CSASSGTGLNNEQFF.

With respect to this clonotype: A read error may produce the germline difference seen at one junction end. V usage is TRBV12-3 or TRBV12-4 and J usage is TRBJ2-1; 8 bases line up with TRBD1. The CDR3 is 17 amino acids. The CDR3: CASSLDAPGQGRNEQFF. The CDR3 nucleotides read TGTGCCAGCAGCTTAGACGCCCCCGGACAGGGTCGCAATGAGCAGTTCTTC.

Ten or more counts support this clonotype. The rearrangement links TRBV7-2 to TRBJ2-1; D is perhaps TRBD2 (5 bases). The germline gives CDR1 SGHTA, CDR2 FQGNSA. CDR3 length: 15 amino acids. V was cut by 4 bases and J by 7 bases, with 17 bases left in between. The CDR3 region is CASSWGRGANNEQFF. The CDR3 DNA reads TGTGCCAGCAGCTGGGGTCGGGGAGCGAATAATGAGCAGTTCTTC.

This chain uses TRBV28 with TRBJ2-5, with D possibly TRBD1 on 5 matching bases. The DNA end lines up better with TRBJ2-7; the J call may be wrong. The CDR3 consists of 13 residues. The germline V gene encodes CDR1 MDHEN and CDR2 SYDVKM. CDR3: CASSETGQGEQYF. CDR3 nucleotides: TGTGCCAGCAGTGAAACCGGACAAGGCGAGCAGTACTTC.

CDR3 bases: TGTGCCAGCAGCGTAGAGGGACGAGAAGATACGCAGTATTTT. The encoded protein is CASSVEGREDTQYF. The chain links TRBV9 to TRBJ2-3; tentatively, D is TRBD1 or TRBD2 (5 bases each). The V gene lost 0 bases and the J gene lost 5 bases, with 10 bases spanning the gap. The CDR3 is 14 amino acids. The V gene's germline CDR1 is SGDLS and CDR2 YYNGEE.

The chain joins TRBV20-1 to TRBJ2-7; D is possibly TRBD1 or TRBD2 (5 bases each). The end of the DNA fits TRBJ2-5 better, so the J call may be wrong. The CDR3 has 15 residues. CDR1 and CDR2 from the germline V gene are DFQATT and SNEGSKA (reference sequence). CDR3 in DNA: TGCAGTGCGGACCAACCGGGACCCCTTCAAGAGACCCAGTACTTC. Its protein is CSADQPGPLQETQYF.

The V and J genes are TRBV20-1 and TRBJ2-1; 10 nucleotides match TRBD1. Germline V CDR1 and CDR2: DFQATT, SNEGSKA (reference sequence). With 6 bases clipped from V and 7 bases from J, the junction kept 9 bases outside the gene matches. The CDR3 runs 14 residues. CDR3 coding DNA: TGCAGTGCGCCGGGACAGGGGACGGTGAATGAGCAGTTCTTC. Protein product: CSAPGQGTVNEQFF.

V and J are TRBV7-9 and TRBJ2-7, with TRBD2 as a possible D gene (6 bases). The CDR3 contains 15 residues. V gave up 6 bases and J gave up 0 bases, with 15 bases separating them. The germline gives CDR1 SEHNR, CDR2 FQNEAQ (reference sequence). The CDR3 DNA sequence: TGTGCCAGCAGTGGTAGCGGAGGGAGCTCCTACGAGCAGTACTTC. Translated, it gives CASSGSGGSSYEQYF.

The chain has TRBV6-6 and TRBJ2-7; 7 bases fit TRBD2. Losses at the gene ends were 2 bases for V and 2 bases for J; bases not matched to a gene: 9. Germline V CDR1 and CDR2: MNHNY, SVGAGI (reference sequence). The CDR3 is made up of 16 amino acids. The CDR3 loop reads CASSYKLLAVTYEQYF. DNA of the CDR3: TGTGCCAGCAGTTACAAGCTGCTAGCGGTAACCTACGAGCAGTACTTC.

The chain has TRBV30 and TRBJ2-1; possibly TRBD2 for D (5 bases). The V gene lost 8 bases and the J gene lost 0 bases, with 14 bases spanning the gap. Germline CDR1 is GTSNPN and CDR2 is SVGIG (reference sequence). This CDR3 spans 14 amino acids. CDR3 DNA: TGTGCCCGGGGATCGGGGAGCTCCTACAATGAGCAGTTCTTC. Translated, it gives CARGSGSSYNEQFF.

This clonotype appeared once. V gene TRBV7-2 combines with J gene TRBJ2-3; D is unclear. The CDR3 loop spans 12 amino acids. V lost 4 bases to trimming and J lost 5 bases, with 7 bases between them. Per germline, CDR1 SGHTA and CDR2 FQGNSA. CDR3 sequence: CASSWIGDTQYF. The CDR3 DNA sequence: TGTGCCAGCAGCTGGATCGGAGATACGCAGTATTTT.

CDR3 coding DNA: TGTGCCAGCAGCGCACAGGGGGATAGCGGCTACACCTTC. Translated: CASSAQGDSGYTF. The chain is built from TRBV9 and TRBJ1-2; 8 bases map to TRBD1. The CDR3 covers 13 residues. Germline lookup yields CDR1 SGDLS and CDR2 YYNGEE. V was clipped by 3 bases and J by 8 bases; unmatched bases: 6.

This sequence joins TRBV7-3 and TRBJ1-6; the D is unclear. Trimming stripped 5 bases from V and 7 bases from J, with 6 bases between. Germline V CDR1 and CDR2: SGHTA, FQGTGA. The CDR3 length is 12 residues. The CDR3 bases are TGTGCCAGCAGCAACCTAAATTCACCCCTCCACTTT. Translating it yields CASSNLNSPLHF.

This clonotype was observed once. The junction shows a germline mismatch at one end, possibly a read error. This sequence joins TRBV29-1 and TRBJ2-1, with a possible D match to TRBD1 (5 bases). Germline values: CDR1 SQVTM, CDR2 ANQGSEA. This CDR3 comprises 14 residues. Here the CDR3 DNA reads TGCAGCGTCGAAGATTGGCGTCAGGGTGATGAGCAGTTCTTC. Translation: CSVEDWRQGDEQFF.

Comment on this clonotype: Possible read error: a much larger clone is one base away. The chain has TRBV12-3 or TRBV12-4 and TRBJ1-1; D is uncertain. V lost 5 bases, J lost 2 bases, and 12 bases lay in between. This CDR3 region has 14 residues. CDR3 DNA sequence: TGTGCCAGCAGTGTACTGGCAGTAAACACTGAAGCTTTCTTT. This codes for CASSVLAVNTEAFF.